What follows is one T cell receptor (beta chain) and its context. What it binds is not known. The data stem from a study of blood T cells in healthy people across ages. Overall study context: There was about one barcoded beta molecule captured by template switching per two T cells. Study-wide results and caveats: Expanded clonotype shifts may have been confounded, as the donors had an unknown CMV status. A conclusive naive versus antigen-experienced comparison was prevented by the unsorted PBMCs.

The CDR3 has 16 residues. The ends were cut back, 5 bases at V and 0 bases at J, with 16 bases in the middle. The germline CDR1 and CDR2 sequences are MDHEN and SYDVKM. A J-beta primer mix and a sample-barcoded 5' primer were used in a second PCR of about 6 to 12 cycles. Each cDNA molecule was tagged by a template-switch adaptor that had 12 random nucleotides. TCRdb processed the 5' RACE reads anew with MiXCR; each CDR3 protein has one entry. The sample holds about 680,000 distinct CDR3 sequences, approximately 49% seen once. The TCR originated in a woman between 55 and 75 years old in good health. The gene calls are TRBV28 and TRBJ1-1; possibly TRBD1 for D (5 bases). Sequenced input: blood. For the CDR3, the DNA is TGTGCCAGCAGTCCACGGGGGAGAATTATGAACACTGAAGCTTTCTTT. Its protein product is CASSPRGRIMNTEAFF.